The 25 T cell receptor beta chains reported below all come from one sample, sequenced in a study of T cells in Graves' hyperthyroidism and ophthalmopathy. TCR beta CDR3 regions were amplified from RNA transcripts. The study used the HTBI primer set for a first-round RT-PCR of the TCR CDR3. Via MiXCR, TCRdb re-called the multiplex PCR reads, giving one row per CDR3 protein. The sample yields about 350,000 distinct CDR3 sequences, 12% to 15% seen once. What was sequenced was blood. Receptors were obtained from a woman aged 40 to 55 with Graves' ophthalmopathy.

This clonotype showed up just a few times. The V call is TRBV27, the J call TRBJ2-7; possibly TRBD2 for D (6 bases). V lost 6 bases, J lost 2 bases, and 17 bases lay in between. The CDR3 contains 15 residues. In germline, CDR1 is MNHEY, CDR2 SMNVEV (reference sequence). The CDR3 sequence is CASRGRREAAYEQYF. The CDR3 DNA reads as TGTGCCAGCAGGGGCCGCAGGGAGGCGGCCTACGAGCAGTACTTC.

The sample holds many counts of this clonotype. The chain joins TRBV3-1 to TRBJ1-2; 9 nucleotides match TRBD1. CDR1 is LGHDT, CDR2 YNNKEL, per germline (reference sequence). J was trimmed by 8 bases and V by 3 bases; bases with no gene match: 7. There are 14 residues in the CDR3. The DNA of the CDR3 is TGTGCCAGCAGCCAGGATTGGGACAGGGACGGCTACACCTTC. Translating it yields CASSQDWDRDGYTF.

The table lists this clonotype with many counts. V gene TRBV2 combines with J gene TRBJ1-4; no definite D call. V was shortened by 7 bases and J by 3 bases, with 24 bases between the two germline ends. This CDR3 spans 18 amino acids. Germline-derived CDR1 and CDR2 are SNHLY and FYNNEI. The CDR3 sequence: CASTAPRQWATSNEKLFF. The CDR3 coding sequence is TGTGCCAGCACCGCCCCCCGGCAGTGGGCTACTTCTAATGAAAAACTGTTTTTT. Full variable domain (missing parts from reference TRBV2 and TRBJ1-4): EPEVTQTPSHQVTQMGQEVILRCVPISNHLYFYWYRQILGQKVEFLVSFYNNEISEKSEIFDDQFSVERPDGSNFTLKIRSTKLEDSAMYFCASTAPRQWATSNEKLFFGSGTQLSVL.

This clonotype was detected a few times. V gene TRBV7-9 combines with J gene TRBJ2-3; TRBD2 aligns across 10 bases. The germline CDR1 and CDR2 sequences are SEHNR and FQNEAQ (reference sequence). CDR3 size: 14 residues. Unmatched junction bases numbered 3, after V lost 5 bases and J lost 4 bases. This CDR3 is CASSRGTSADTQYF. CDR3 DNA: TGTGCCAGCAGCCGCGGGACTAGCGCAGATACGCAGTATTTT.

This clonotype was observed many times. CDR3 sequence (DNA): TGTGCCAGCAGTCCGGGTGGGCTCCGCAGCTCCTACGAGCAGTACTTC. Translation: CASSPGGLRSSYEQYF. This chain connects TRBV12-3 or TRBV12-4 to TRBJ2-7; D unresolved. Trimming stripped 5 bases from V and 0 bases from J, with 17 bases between. The CDR3 consists of 16 residues.

This clonotype was counted at least ten times. V gene TRBV7-8 combines with J gene TRBJ2-1; 12 positions agree with TRBD2. This CDR3 comprises 18 residues. V was clipped by 2 bases and J by 3 bases; unmatched bases: 8. Germline CDR1 is SGHVS and CDR2 is FQNEAQ. The CDR3 loop reads CASSLRATSGRIYNEQFF. The CDR3 DNA reads as TGTGCCAGCAGCTTACGGGCGACTAGCGGGAGAATCTACAATGAGCAGTTCTTC.

This clonotype has only a few counts. The chain employs TRBV2 and TRBJ1-5; D remains unclear. The V gene's germline CDR1 is SNHLY and CDR2 FYNNEI. The CDR3 spans 12 residues. Trimming took 7 bases from V and 6 from J, leaving 10 bases between them. The CDR3 loop reads CASKESSQPQHF. In DNA form, the CDR3 reads TGTGCCAGCAAGGAGAGTTCTCAGCCCCAGCATTTT.

This chain joins TRBV12-3 or TRBV12-4 and TRBJ2-2; D could derive from TRBD1 or TRBD2 (5 bases each). This CDR3 spans 16 amino acids. V lost 4 bases and J lost 8, with 20 bases in between. The CDR3 sequence: CASSWKSGTQTGELFF. CDR3 nucleotides: TGTGCCAGCAGTTGGAAATCCGGGACCCAGACGGGGGAGCTGTTTTTT.

This clonotype was detected many times. This sequence joins TRBV3-1 and TRBJ1-1; D gene unclear. Trimming took off 3 bases at V and 0 bases at J, with 5 bases between the two ends. The germline V gene encodes CDR1 LGHDT and CDR2 YNNKEL (reference sequence). The length of the CDR3 is 13 residues. This CDR3 is CASSQKMNTEAFF. CDR3 DNA sequence: TGTGCCAGCAGCCAGAAGATGAACACTGAAGCTTTCTTT.

This clonotype was detected only a few times. V is TRBV11-3 and J is TRBJ2-1; 9 positions match TRBD2. Germline CDR1 is SGHNT and CDR2 is YENEEA. After removal of 5 bases from V and 4 bases from J, the junction contained 18 bases not matched to a gene. This CDR3 is built from 19 residues. The CDR3, as DNA: TGTGCCAGCAGCATAGCCCCCTTCTTAGAGCGGGGGGCTTACAATGAGCAGTTCTTC. Protein sequence: CASSIAPFLERGAYNEQFF.

This rearrangement joins TRBV11-2 to TRBJ2-1; D not resolved. The CDR3 runs 12 residues. The V gene lost 5 bases and the J gene lost 4 bases, with 6 bases spanning the gap. Germline-derived CDR1 and CDR2 are SGHAT and FQNNGV. The CDR3 sequence is CASSQVYNEQFF. The CDR3 DNA reads TGTGCCAGCAGCCAGGTGTACAATGAGCAGTTCTTC.

The rearrangement links TRBV28 to TRBJ2-5; the D gene is possibly TRBD1 (6 bases). This CDR3 has 14 residues. Trimming shortened V by 7 bases and J by 3 bases, and 15 bases separated the two germline ends. CDR1 and CDR2 from the germline V gene are MDHEN and SYDVKM. CDR3 loop: CASTPTGKEETQYF. DNA of the CDR3: TGTGCCAGCACCCCGACAGGAAAGGAAGAGACCCAGTACTTC.

This clonotype was seen repeatedly, ten times or more. The chain combines TRBV10-3 with TRBJ1-1; 7 bases fit TRBD1. CDR1 is ENHRY, CDR2 SYGVKD, per germline. This CDR3 contains 14 residues. V gave up 4 bases and J gave up 1 base; unmatched junction bases: 3. DNA of the CDR3: TGTGCCATCAGTGGAGGGGGCGGGAACACTGAAGCTTTCTTT. This encodes CAISGGGGNTEAFF.

This clonotype was observed at least ten times. V usage is TRBV27 and J usage is TRBJ2-3; no firm D call. There are 13 residues in the CDR3. Germline-derived CDR1 and CDR2 are MNHEY and SMNVEV (reference sequence). V dropped 3 bases and J dropped 6 bases, with 10 bases sitting between them. The CDR3, as DNA: TGTGCCAGCAGTTTGTCCCGGGCGGATACGCAGTATTTT. Residues: CASSLSRADTQYF.

This chain connects TRBV20-1 to TRBJ2-2; D remains ambiguous. V lost 3 bases to trimming and J lost 2 bases, with 10 bases between them. This CDR3 contains 14 residues. CDR1 is DFQATT and CDR2 is SNEGSKA in the germline V gene (reference sequence). The CDR3 region has the DNA TGCAGTGCTAGTCTGGGCGGAAACACCGGGGAGCTGTTTTTT. Translation gives CSASLGGNTGELFF.

There are many counts of this clonotype. The chain is built from TRBV2 and TRBJ1-3; a possible D gene is TRBD1 (5 bases). Germline V lookup: CDR1 SNHLY, CDR2 FYNNEI. The CDR3 has 15 amino acids. Trimming left V 9 bases short and J 0 bases short, with 15 bases between. The CDR3 loop reads CASRQFTSSGNTIYF. DNA for the CDR3: TGTGCCAGTAGACAGTTTACGAGCTCTGGAAACACCATATATTTT.

This clonotype appeared many times. The genes are TRBV30 and TRBJ1-5; D unresolved. Germline V gene data show CDR1 as GTSNPN and CDR2 as SVGIG (reference sequence). The CDR3 spans 13 residues. V was clipped by 0 bases and J by 10 bases, with 13 bases between them. DNA of the CDR3: TGTGCCTGGAGTGTACAGTCATCCATCCCCCAGCATTTT. This translates into CAWSVQSSIPQHF.

This clonotype appeared many times. The chain has TRBV11-2 and TRBJ2-1, with D maybe TRBD2 (6 bases). This CDR3 comprises 13 residues. Trimming took off 4 bases at V and 7 bases at J, with 11 bases between the two ends. Germline CDR1 reads SGHAT; CDR2 reads FQNNGV. CDR3: CASSWGLLNEQFF. In DNA form, the CDR3 reads TGTGCCAGCAGCTGGGGACTGTTAAATGAGCAGTTCTTC.

In its sample, this clonotype was seen many times. The chain recombines TRBV28 with TRBJ2-3; 8 bases line up with TRBD2. The CDR3 sequence is 20 residues long. CDR1 and CDR2 (germline): MDHEN, SYDVKM. V lost 6 bases and J lost 1; bases outside the gene matches: 21. CDR3 sequence: CASRMPGTRFGAGGTDTQYF. CDR3 DNA sequence: TGTGCCAGCAGAATGCCCGGGACTAGGTTTGGTGCAGGGGGCACAGATACGCAGTATTTT.

This CDR3 is CSVTTGETYEQYF. CDR3 nucleotides: TGCAGCGTTACGACAGGGGAGACCTACGAGCAGTACTTC. The chain carries TRBV29-1 and TRBJ2-7, with TRBD1 identical over 8 bases. The length of the CDR3 is 13 residues. Germline V gene sequence: CDR1 SQVTM, CDR2 ANQGSEA. V lost 5 bases to trimming and J lost 2 bases; unmatched junction nucleotides: 5.

This clonotype was counted ten times or more. The chain joins TRBV28 to TRBJ2-7; TRBD2 matches at 12 bases. V trimming: 7 bases; J trimming: 2 bases; junction bases outside the gene matches: 9. This CDR3 region has 16 residues. Germline lookup yields CDR1 MDHEN and CDR2 SYDVKM. Here the CDR3 DNA reads TGTGCCAGCACCCTTCTAGCGGGAGGGCAGCCCTACGAGCAGTACTTC. Its protein is CASTLLAGGQPYEQYF.

A single count supports this clonotype. This chain connects TRBV4-1 to TRBJ2-1, with TRBD2 identical over 10 bases. V trimming: 3 bases; J trimming: 5 bases; junction bases outside the gene matches: 7. This CDR3 is built from 16 residues. Germline V CDR1 and CDR2: MGHRA, YSYEKL. CDR3 nucleotides: TGCGCCAGCAGCCAGAGGGGGACTAGCGTGAACAATGAGCAGTTCTTC. Translation gives CASSQRGTSVNNEQFF.

This rearrangement joins TRBV16 to TRBJ1-6; TRBD1 matches 10 bases. Germline V lookup: CDR1 KGHSY, CDR2 FQNENV. The CDR3 runs to 16 residues. Germline trimming cut 4 bases from V and 5 bases from J; bases unmatched to any gene: 5. The CDR3 sequence: CASSRPGTGDNSPLHF. In nucleotides, the CDR3 is TGTGCCAGCAGCCGCCCCGGGACAGGGGATAATTCACCCCTCCACTTT. Drawing the rest from reference TRBV16 and TRBJ1-6, the complete variable domain is GEEVAQTPKHLVRGEGQKAKLYCAPIKGHSYVFWYQQVLKNEFKFLISFQNENVFDETGMPKERFSAKCLPNSPCSLEIQATKLEDSAVYFCASSRPGTGDNSPLHFGNGTRLTVT.

The chain combines TRBV5-6 with TRBJ1-2; TRBD1 is a possible D gene (6 bases). This CDR3 region has 14 residues. CDR1 SGHDT and CDR2 YYEEEE come from the germline V gene. Trimming removed 0 bases at V and 8 bases at J, with 14 bases between. The CDR3 DNA reads TGTGCCAGCAGCTTGGATGGCGGGGGACAAGGCTACACCTTC. Its translation is CASSLDGGGQGYTF.

This clonotype showed up many times. The chain recombines TRBV7-2 with TRBJ2-3, with a weak D call TRBD1 (7 bases). V gave up 0 bases and J gave up 6 bases, with 16 bases separating them. Per germline, CDR1 SGHTA and CDR2 FQGNSA. This CDR3 is 16 amino acids long. Here the CDR3 reads CASSLASAGGSDTQYF. In DNA form, the CDR3 reads TGTGCCAGCAGCTTAGCGTCGGCAGGGGGGTCGGATACGCAGTATTTT. The full variable domain, rest sourced from reference TRBV7-2 and TRBJ2-3, is GAGVSQSPSNKVTEKGKDVELRCDPISGHTALYWYRQSLGQGLEFLIYFQGNSAPDKSGLPSDRFSAERTGGSVSTLTIQRTQQEDSAVYLCASSLASAGGSDTQYFGPGTRLTVL.